This T cell receptor beta chain derives from a study of blood T cells in healthy people across ages. Using a J-beta primer mix together with a sample-barcoded 5' primer, a second PCR was run for about 6 to 12 cycles. The authors tagged each cDNA molecule using a template-switch adaptor with 12 random nucleotides. Each CDR3 protein gets one entry after TCRdb re-called the 5' RACE reads with MiXCR. The data contain 1.5 million to 2 million distinct CDR3 sequences, approximately 40% of them seen just once; the ten biggest clones take up approximately 22%. This clonotype was seen a few times. A minimum of 6 micrograms of total RNA was extracted per sample. The germline CDR1 and CDR2 sequences are SGHTA and FQGTGA. With V trimmed by 0 bases and J by 0 bases, 9 bases remained unmatched. CDR3 length: 19 amino acids.

Sequencing was done on a sample of blood. V gene TRBV7-3 combines with J gene TRBJ2-3; TRBD2 agrees at 10 bases. The source of this sequence is a human donor in good health. The CDR3 nucleotides read TGTGCCAGCAGCTTAACGTTCGGAGCGGGGGGGCGCAGCACAGATACGCAGTATTTT. Translated: CASSLTFGAGGRSTDTQYF.